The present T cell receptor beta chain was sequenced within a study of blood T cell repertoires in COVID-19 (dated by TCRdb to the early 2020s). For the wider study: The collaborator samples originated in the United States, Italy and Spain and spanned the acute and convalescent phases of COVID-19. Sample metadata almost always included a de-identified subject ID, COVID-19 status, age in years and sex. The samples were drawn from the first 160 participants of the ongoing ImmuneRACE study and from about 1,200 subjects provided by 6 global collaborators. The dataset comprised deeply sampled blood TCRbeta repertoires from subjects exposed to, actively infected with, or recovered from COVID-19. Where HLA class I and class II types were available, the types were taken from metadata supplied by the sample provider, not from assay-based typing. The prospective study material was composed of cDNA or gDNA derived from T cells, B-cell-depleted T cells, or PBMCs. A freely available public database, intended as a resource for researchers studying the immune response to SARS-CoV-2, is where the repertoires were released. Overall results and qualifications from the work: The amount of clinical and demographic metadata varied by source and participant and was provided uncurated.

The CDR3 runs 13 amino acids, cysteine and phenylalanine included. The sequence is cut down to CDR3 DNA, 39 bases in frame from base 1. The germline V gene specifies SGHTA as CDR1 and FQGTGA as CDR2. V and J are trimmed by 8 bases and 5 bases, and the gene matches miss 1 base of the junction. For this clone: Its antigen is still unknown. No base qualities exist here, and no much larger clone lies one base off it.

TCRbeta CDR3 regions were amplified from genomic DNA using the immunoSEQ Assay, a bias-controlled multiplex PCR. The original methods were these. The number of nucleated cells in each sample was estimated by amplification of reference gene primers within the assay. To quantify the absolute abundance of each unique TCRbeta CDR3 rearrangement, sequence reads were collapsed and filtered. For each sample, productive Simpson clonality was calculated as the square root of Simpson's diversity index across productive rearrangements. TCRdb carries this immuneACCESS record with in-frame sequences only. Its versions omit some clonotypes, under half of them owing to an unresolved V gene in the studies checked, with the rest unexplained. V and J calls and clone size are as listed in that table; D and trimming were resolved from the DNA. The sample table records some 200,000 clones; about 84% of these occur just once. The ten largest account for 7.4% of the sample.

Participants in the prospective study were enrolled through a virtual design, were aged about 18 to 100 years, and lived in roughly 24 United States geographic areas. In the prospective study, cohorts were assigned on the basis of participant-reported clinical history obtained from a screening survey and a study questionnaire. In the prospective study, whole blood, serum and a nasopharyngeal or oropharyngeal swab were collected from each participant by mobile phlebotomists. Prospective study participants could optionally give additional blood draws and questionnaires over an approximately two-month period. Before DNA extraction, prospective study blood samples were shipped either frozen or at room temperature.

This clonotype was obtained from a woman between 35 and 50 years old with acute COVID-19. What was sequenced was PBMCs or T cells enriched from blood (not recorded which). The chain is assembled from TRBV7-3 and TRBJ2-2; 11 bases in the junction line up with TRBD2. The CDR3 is CASGLAGTGELFF. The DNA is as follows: TGTGCCAGCGGACTAGCGGGTACCGGGGAGCTGTTTTTT.